This TCR beta chain was recovered during a study of blood T cell repertoires in COVID-19. Germline trimming cut 4 bases from V and 6 bases from J; bases unmatched to any gene: 7. Germline V gives CDR1 SGHRS, CDR2 YFSETQ. The CDR3 totals 15 residues. Here immunoSEQ multiplex PCR was the method, and the copy in TCRdb shows in-frame clones only, minus some. The sample yields about 260,000 clones, just under 90% seen once. Specimen: peripheral blood. The TCR comes from a woman in her 40s with acute or convalescent COVID-19. This chain uses TRBV5-1 with TRBJ1-3; TRBD1 agrees at 10 bases. CDR3 protein: CASSGGQGWKNTIYF. CDR3 coding DNA: TGCGCCAGCAGCGGGGGACAGGGGTGGAAAAACACCATATATTTT. Complete variable domain (other parts from reference TRBV5-1 and TRBJ1-3): KAGVTQTPRYLIKTRGQQVTLSCSPISGHRSVSWYQQTPGQGLQFLFEYFSETQRNKGNFPGRFSGRQFSNSRSEMNVSTLELGDSALYLCASSGGQGWKNTIYFGEGSWLTVV.